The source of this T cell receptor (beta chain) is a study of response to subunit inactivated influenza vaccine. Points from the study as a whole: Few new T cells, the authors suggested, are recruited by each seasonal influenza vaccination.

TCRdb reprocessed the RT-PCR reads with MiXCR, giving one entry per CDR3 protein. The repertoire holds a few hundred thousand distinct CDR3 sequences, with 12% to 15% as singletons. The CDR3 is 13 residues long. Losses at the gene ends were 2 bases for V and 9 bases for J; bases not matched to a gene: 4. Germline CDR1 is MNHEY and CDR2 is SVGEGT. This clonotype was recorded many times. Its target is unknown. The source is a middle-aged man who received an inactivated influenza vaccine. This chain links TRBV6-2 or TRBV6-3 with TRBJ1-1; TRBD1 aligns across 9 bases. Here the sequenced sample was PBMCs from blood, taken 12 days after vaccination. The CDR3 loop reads CASSYAGQGKAFF. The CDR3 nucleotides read TGTGCCAGCAGTTACGCGGGACAGGGTAAAGCTTTCTTT.